Listed below are T cell receptor beta chains from one sample, sequenced in a study of CD4+ T cells in melanoma. Using immunoSEQ multiplex PCR, the repertoire was profiled, and TCRdb retains in-frame clones only, with some absent. The sample gives about 11,000 clones, about 66% of which show up once; over 9% is in the top ten. The material sequenced was cells from a culture (not recorded whether cultured in vitro). These receptors were collected from a human donor with melanoma. The conserved cysteine and the conserved F or W are not part of the CDR3 here. A D gene is named only where the DNA matches it firmly. A clone size is listed for some rows: how often the clone was seen (once, few, many), or a class if it is expanded.

D gene,V gene,J gene,clone size,CDR3 protein
TRBD1,TRBV2,TRBJ1-3,.,ASRTGQGNTIY
.,TRBV9,TRBJ1-1,.,ASSHRALNTEAF
.,TRBV5-1,TRBJ2-3,.,ASSKGPVTDTQY
.,TRBV5-1,TRBJ2-5,.,ASSIQGGEQETQY
.,TRBV6-5,TRBJ2-2,.,ASSYFTGNTGELF
.,TRBV11-2,TRBJ1-1,few,ASSLQFGQKNTEAF
TRBD1,TRBV5-3,TRBJ1-3,once,ARSFMSRGGGRGNTIY
TRBD1,TRBV6-1,TRBJ1-5,.,ASSETGTGNSNQPQH
TRBD1,TRBV7-8,TRBJ2-3,.,ASSLLPGQGSADTQY
TRBD1,TRBV5-1,TRBJ2-3,.,ASSLGTGSDTQY
.,TRBV6-1,TRBJ2-1,once,ASSVLSEQF
TRBD1,TRBV6-6,TRBJ1-5,.,ASSARTGGNNQPQH
TRBD2,TRBV4-1,TRBJ2-1,.,ASSLRTSGGIYNEQF
.,TRBV30,TRBJ1-2,.,AWSAYSGYT
.,TRBV7-8,TRBJ2-1,.,ASSPLAGAGGNEQF
.,TRBV25-1,TRBJ1-6,.,ASSDQGLPLH
.,TRBV9,TRBJ2-3,.,ASSPSTLSTDTQY
.,TRBV15,TRBJ1-6,few,ATSRDSAGPRSPLH
.,TRBV11-3,TRBJ2-2,.,ASSLGITGELF
.,TRBV27,TRBJ2-2,.,ASTGWGGAKIGELF
TRBD1,TRBV7-9,TRBJ1-3,.,ARGDSGSGNTIY
TRBD1,TRBV5-1,TRBJ1-4,.,ASSPGQDLREKLF
TRBD1,TRBV23-1,TRBJ1-1,.,ASSGTEEAF
.,TRBV5-1,TRBJ2-4,.,ASSLGGIAKNIQY
TRBD1,TRBV2,TRBJ1-2,.,ASSSGTGSGGLYGYT
.,TRBV7-9,TRBJ1-1,few,ASSEQGQAF
TRBD1,TRBV6-5,TRBJ2-5,.,ASTLQGAVTQY
TRBD1,TRBV28,TRBJ1-2,once,ASSTGGGVDYGYT
.,TRBV9,TRBJ1-3,.,ASSVGLGDTIY
TRBD2,TRBV12-5,TRBJ2-2,.,ASGLELAGTGELF
TRBD1,TRBV12-5,TRBJ1-5,.,ASGFGTDSNQPQH
TRBD1,TRBV19,TRBJ1-1,.,ASRAGRGLSPEAF